This T cell receptor beta chain came from a study of CD8 T cells in ankylosing spondylitis. TCRdb re-derived calls from the 5' RACE reads in MiXCR, one entry per CDR3 protein. The sample yields 300,000 to 350,000 distinct CDR3 sequences, less than 25% seen once. This clonotype was seen ten or more times. CDR1 SGHTA and CDR2 FQGNSA come from the germline V gene. V lost 3 bases, J lost 2 bases, and 15 bases lay in between. This CDR3 has 16 residues. The receptor comes from a female donor with ankylosing spondylitis or in good health (not recorded which). The chain combines TRBV7-2 with TRBJ2-3; tentatively, D is TRBD2 (6 bases). Material: blood, either unsorted or a sorted T cell fraction (not recorded which). The CDR3 DNA reads as TGTGCCAGCAGCTTGTGGGCGACTAGTAACACAGATACGCAGTATTTT. Amino acid sequence: CASSLWATSNTDTQYF.